A selection of T cell receptor beta chains follows, all from one sample in a study of radiotherapy plus CTLA-4 blockade in lung cancer. The repertoire was sequenced with immunoSEQ multiplex PCR; TCRdb's copy has only in-frame clones and lacks some. The sample contains just over 14,000 clones, about 70% of which appear only once. The sequenced sample was peripheral blood, obtained from a patient treated with radiotherapy plus ipilimumab. Every receptor here comes from a human donor with non-small cell lung cancer whose response to radiotherapy plus ipilimumab could not be evaluated. CDR3s include the opening cysteine and the closing phenylalanine or tryptophan. The D gene is left open where the match is weak. Clone size appears in some rows only: once, few, many, or a class for an expanded clone.

J | D | size | V | DNA | CDR3
TRBJ2-3 | - | - | TRBV7-9 | TGTGCCAGCAGCGGCAGGGAAGGGACAGATACGCAGTATTTT | CASSGREGTDTQYF
TRBJ2-6 | TRBD2 | - | TRBV29-1 | TGCAGCGTTGTAGGGAGGGGTCTAACGTCGACTGGGGCCAACGTCCTGACTTTC | CSVVGRGLTSTGANVLTF
TRBJ2-2 | - | - | TRBV18 | TGTGCCAGCTCGCTACAGGGCCCCACCGGGGAGCTGTTTTTT | CASSLQGPTGELFF
TRBJ1-1 | - | - | TRBV28 | TGTGCCAGCACCCTTTGGAACACTGAAGCTTTCTTT | CASTLWNTEAFF
TRBJ2-7 | - | - | TRBV29-1 | TGCAGCGTTGAAGGTGACAGGTCCTACGAGCAGTACTTC | CSVEGDRSYEQYF
TRBJ1-2 | TRBD1 | - | TRBV6-1 | TGTGCCAGCACCGAGCGGACAGGGCACTATGGCTACACCTTC | CASTERTGHYGYTF
TRBJ1-1 | - | - | TRBV7-2 | TGTGCCAGCAGCACCGCAGGGTTGACTGAAGCTTTCTTT | CASSTAGLTEAFF
TRBJ2-1 | TRBD1 | - | TRBV5-1 | TGCGCCAGCAGGCCGCCGGGACAGGGCTACAATGAGCAGTTCTTC | CASRPPGQGYNEQFF
TRBJ1-2 | TRBD1 | - | TRBV2 | TGTGCCAGCAGAGACAGGGGGCACGGCTATGGCTACACCTTC | CASRDRGHGYGYTF
TRBJ1-1 | TRBD1 | - | TRBV30 | TGTGCCTGGAGTGTAAAGTCCGGACAGGGAAGCACTGAAGCTTTCTTT | CAWSVKSGQGSTEAFF
TRBJ1-5 | - | - | TRBV19 | TGTGCCAGTAGTCCGGAGGGTGAATGGCAGCCCCAGCATTTT | CASSPEGEWQPQHF
TRBJ1-5 | - | few | TRBV18 | TGTGCCAGCTCAAGGGCTGCGGGTGGCGGGGGTGAGCCCCAGCATTTT | CASSRAAGGGGEPQHF
TRBJ2-7 | - | - | TRBV2 | TGTGCCAGCAGCGACCTCCTCCAGGGCGAGCAGTACTTC | CASSDLLQGEQYF
TRBJ1-3 | - | medium-sized | TRBV5-4 | TGTGCCAGCAGCTTGGGGGCAGGTCCTGGAAACACCATATATTTT | CASSLGAGPGNTIYF
TRBJ1-2 | TRBD1 | - | TRBV25-1 | TGTGCCAGCAGCCGGGACAGCCTAGACTATGGCTACACCTTC | CASSRDSLDYGYTF
TRBJ1-2 | TRBD1 | - | TRBV19 | TGTGCCAGTAGCCCGGGACAGACCAACTATGGCTACACCTTC | CASSPGQTNYGYTF
TRBJ1-5 | TRBD1 | once | TRBV5-1 | TGCGCCAGCAGCTTGGGGACAGGGGCTCTCAATCAGCCCCAGCATTTT | CASSLGTGALNQPQHF
TRBJ2-1 | - | - | TRBV6-1 | TGTGCCAGCAGTGACCTCCCCGCGGGTCTTGGGGATGAGCAGTTCTTC | CASSDLPAGLGDEQFF
TRBJ2-7 | TRBD1 | - | TRBV27 | TGTGCCAGCAGTCGCCCGGGACAGGGGCACGAGCAGTACTTC | CASSRPGQGHEQYF
TRBJ2-5 | TRBD2 | - | TRBV4-2 | TGTGCCAGCAGCCGTGGAGCGGGGTACGGGGAGACCCAGTACTTC | CASSRGAGYGETQYF
TRBJ1-3 | - | - | TRBV30 | TGTGCCTGGAGCAGGTCTGGAAACACCATATATTTT | CAWSRSGNTIYF
TRBJ2-7 | TRBD1 | - | TRBV7-8 | TGTGCCAGCAGAGGACAGGATTTAAGTTCCTACGAGCAGTACTTC | CASRGQDLSSYEQYF
TRBJ2-7 | TRBD2 | - | TRBV7-8 | TGTGCCAGCAGCCATCCGGGAGGGGGCTACGAGCAGTACTTC | CASSHPGGGYEQYF
TRBJ1-5 | - | few | TRBV21-1 | TGTGCCAGCAGTTATTGTGTACTACATTGGCATCATCAGCCCCAGCATTTT | CASSYCVLHWHHQPQHF
TRBJ1-1 | TRBD1 | - | TRBV18 | TGTGCCAGCTCACCGACAGGGCAGGGTGAAGCTTTCTTT | CASSPTGQGEAFF
TRBJ2-3 | - | - | TRBV11-3 | TGTGCCAGCAGCTTGTCGGGACAACGCACAGATACGCAGTATTTT | CASSLSGQRTDTQYF
TRBJ1-2 | TRBD1 | - | TRBV5-4 | TGTGCCAGCGGACAGACAGGGTTTCAATCGGCTAACTATGGCTACACCTTC | CASGQTGFQSANYGYTF
TRBJ2-5 | TRBD2 | - | TRBV5-1 | TGCGCCAGCAGTTCCGAAATCGGGGGGGACGAGACCCAGTACTTC | CASSSEIGGDETQYF
TRBJ2-1 | TRBD1 | - | TRBV2 | TGTGCCAGCAGTAATCCCAAAGGAAGACAGGGCAAATACAATGAGCAGTTCTTC | CASSNPKGRQGKYNEQFF
TRBJ2-7 | - | - | TRBV27 | TGTGCCAGCAGTTTAGCCCAGAACTACGAGCAGTACTTC | CASSLAQNYEQYF